The clone carrying this TCR beta chain was detected only a few times. The CDR3 extends over 14 amino acids. The germline V gene has CDR1 SGHNT and CDR2 YENEEA. Trimming removed 5 bases at V and 6 bases at J, with 16 bases between. These data are taken from a study of T-cell memory formation after mild COVID-19. Using its own MiXCR run on the 5' RACE reads, TCRdb lists one record per CDR3 protein. The profile shows about 320,000 distinct CDR3 sequences, roughly an eighth of them singletons. The chain couples TRBV11-3 to TRBJ1-1; maybe TRBD1 (5 bases). The material sequenced was PBMCs or a T cell subset sorted from them (not recorded which). This clonotype was sampled from a man aged 18 to 30 who had mild COVID-19 (a few samples of this study predate the infection). Cell type and time point are not known. CDR3 sequence reads: CASSPGFGGAEAFF. The CDR3 DNA is TGTGCCAGCAGCCCGGGTTTCGGGGGGGCTGAAGCTTTCTTT.